One and the same sample provided the 20 T cell receptor beta chains below, sequenced in a study of blood T cell repertoires in COVID-19. Using immunoSEQ multiplex PCR, the repertoire was profiled, and TCRdb retains in-frame clones only, with some absent. The sample comprises 300,000 or so clones, approximately 87% of which are singletons, and approximately 2.9% rests with the top ten. Material: peripheral blood. These receptors came from a woman in her twenties or thirties with COVID-19, enrolled during active disease.

In this sample, this clone turned up a few times. The chain employs TRBV30 and TRBJ1-1, with 7 bases identical to TRBD1. Germline V CDR1 and CDR2: GTSNPN, SVGIG (reference sequence). CDR3 length: 13 amino acids. The V segment lost 3 bases and the J segment 10 bases; nucleotides outside the gene matches: 11. The CDR3 DNA reads as TGTGCCTGGAGGGACAGGTGGTATCAAGGAGCTTTCTTT. It yields the protein CAWRDRWYQGAFF.

This chain uses TRBV18 with TRBJ1-1, with 7 bases identical to TRBD1. CDR3 length equals 16 residues. Trimming took 3 bases from V and 0 from J; bases not matched to a gene: 7. CDR1 is KGHSH, CDR2 LQKENI, per germline. In DNA, the CDR3 is TGTGCCAGCTCACCGCCTCAAGGGGGCATGAACACTGAAGCTTTCTTT. This translates into CASSPPQGGMNTEAFF.

The chain couples TRBV3-1 (or the pseudogene TRBV3-2) to TRBJ2-1; D unresolved. The CDR3 runs 13 residues. Trimming removed 1 base from V and 4 bases from J, with 5 bases in between. The germline CDR1 and CDR2 sequences are LGHDT and YNNKEL (reference sequence). The CDR3 coding sequence is TGTGCCAGCAGCCAAGTAGATTACAATGAGCAGTTCTTC. Translation gives CASSQVDYNEQFF.

The gene calls are TRBV7-2 and TRBJ1-5; possible D gene TRBD1, 5 bases. This CDR3 region has 12 residues. Germline CDR1 and CDR2: SGHTA and FQGNSA. Trimming shortened V by 5 bases and J by 7 bases, and 9 bases separated the two germline ends. CDR3 nucleotide sequence: TGTGCCAGCAGCGCGGACACCCAGCCCCAGCATTTT. This sequence encodes CASSADTQPQHF.

With regard to this clone: Other nucleotide sequences in the sample specify the same CDR3. The chain carries TRBV3-1 (or the pseudogene TRBV3-2) and TRBJ1-1; D gene uncertain. There are 14 residues in the CDR3. The germline V and J ends were trimmed by 0 bases and 2 bases, with 7 bases remaining between them. Germline assignment: CDR1 LGHDT and CDR2 YNNKEL (reference sequence). Here the CDR3 DNA reads TGTGCCAGCAGCCAAGACAGTCTTAACACTGAAGCTTTCTTT. This gives the protein CASSQDSLNTEAFF.

V gene TRBV5-6 combines with J gene TRBJ2-3; possible D gene TRBD2, 5 bases. Germline V CDR1 and CDR2: SGHDT, YYEEEE. CDR3 length equals 13 residues. Trimming took off 5 bases at V and 4 bases at J, with 11 bases between the two ends. CDR3 sequence reads: CASSSGLPDTQYF. The CDR3 bases are TGTGCCAGCAGTTCTGGACTGCCAGATACGCAGTATTTT.

The V and J genes are TRBV5-1 and TRBJ2-7; TRBD2 agrees at 10 bases. V was clipped by 0 bases and J by 0 bases; unmatched bases: 6. This CDR3 contains 17 residues. Germline CDR1 and CDR2: SGHRS and YFSETQ. CDR3 nucleotide sequence: TGCGCCAGCAGCTTGGAAGCGGGAGGGGTCGGCTCCTACGAGCAGTACTTC. Translation gives CASSLEAGGVGSYEQYF.

The rearrangement joins TRBV29-1 to TRBJ1-1, with 9 bases matching TRBD1. V dropped 4 bases and J dropped 5; count of bases not matched to a gene: 5. Germline assignment: CDR1 SQVTM and CDR2 ANQGSEA. The CDR3 loop spans 13 amino acids. The chain's CDR3 is CSVAGGQGTEAFF. Written as DNA, the CDR3 is TGCAGCGTTGCGGGGGGACAGGGAACTGAAGCTTTCTTT.

The chain has TRBV30 and TRBJ1-1, with 7 bases identical to TRBD1. The germline V gene has CDR1 GTSNPN and CDR2 SVGIG (reference sequence). J was trimmed by 5 bases and V by 1 base; bases with no gene match: 4. The CDR3 extends over 13 amino acids. The DNA for the CDR3 is TGTGCCTGGAGTGGACAGGGATCAACTGAAGCTTTCTTT. Translating gives CAWSGQGSTEAFF.

This clone has a single count. It is unclear where the CDR3 begins or ends on the DNA, so no DNA is shown, and the CDR3 is as TCRdb lists it. The gene calls are TRBV7-8 and TRBJ1-1; TRBD1 was called by the table and not checked on the DNA. Germline lookup yields CDR1 SGHVS and CDR2 FQNEAQ. The CDR3 is 14 amino acids long, termini counted. The CDR3 loop reads CASSTSMGLPEAFF.

The genes are TRBV5-1 and TRBJ1-2; D gene unclear. V was shortened by 1 base and J by 8 bases, with 9 bases between the two germline ends. The V gene's germline CDR1 is SGHRS and CDR2 YFSETQ. The CDR3 length is 12 residues. The CDR3 DNA sequence: TGCGCCAGCAGCTTGCAGTCAACGGGCTACACCTTC. Translating gives CASSLQSTGYTF. The variable domain in full, completed from reference TRBV5-1 and TRBJ1-2, reads KAGVTQTPRYLIKTRGQQVTLSCSPISGHRSVSWYQQTPGQGLQFLFEYFSETQRNKGNFPGRFSGRQFSNSRSEMNVSTLELGDSALYLCASSLQSTGYTFGSGTRLTVV.

V gene TRBV2 combines with J gene TRBJ2-7, with 9 positions matching TRBD1. Per the germline V gene, CDR1 is SNHLY and CDR2 is FYNNEI. This CDR3 contains 13 residues. Trimming cost V 8 bases and J 5 bases; bases outside gene matches: 7. The CDR3, as DNA: TGTGCCAGCTACCGGGACAGGGTCAACGAGCAGTACTTC. Its protein product is CASYRDRVNEQYF. The entire variable domain, with the rest obtained from reference TRBV2 and TRBJ2-7, is as follows: EPEVTQTPSHQVTQMGQEVILRCVPISNHLYFYWYRQILGQKVEFLVSFYNNEISEKSEIFDDQFSVERPDGSNFTLKIRSTKLEDSAMYFCASYRDRVNEQYFGPGTRLTVT.

The chain links TRBV25-1 to TRBJ2-2; 12 nucleotides align to TRBD2. V lost 6 bases and J lost 0; bases outside the gene matches: 2. Germline V gene sequence: CDR1 MGHDK, CDR2 SYGVNS. This CDR3 has 16 amino acids. CDR3 nucleotide sequence: TGTGCCAGCAGGACTAGCGGGAGTGCGAACACCGGGGAGCTGTTTTTT. Translated: CASRTSGSANTGELFF.

The chain joins TRBV6-5 to TRBJ1-4; tentative D call: TRBD1 (5 bases). V was clipped by 6 bases and J by 8 bases, with 19 bases between them. The CDR3 covers 15 residues. Germline values: CDR1 MNHEY, CDR2 SVGAGI. The DNA for the CDR3 is TGTGCCAGCAGCGCCGATCGGGGGGTGAGGGAAAAACTGTTTTTT. It yields the protein CASSADRGVREKLFF.

This chain uses TRBV5-1 with TRBJ2-3; TRBD2 matches 9 bases. Germline CDR1 is SGHRS and CDR2 is YFSETQ. This CDR3 region has 16 residues. V dropped 4 bases and J dropped 3; count of bases not matched to a gene: 9. CDR3 region: CASSDQGAGGTDTQYF. For the CDR3, the DNA is TGCGCCAGCAGCGACCAAGGAGCGGGAGGAACAGATACGCAGTATTTT.

V usage is TRBV27 and J usage is TRBJ1-5; 7 bases align to TRBD1. The V gene end was trimmed by 0 bases and the J gene end by 3 bases; junction bases not matched to a gene: 8. Germline CDR1 MNHEY, CDR2 SMNVEV (reference sequence). The CDR3 totals 17 residues. The CDR3 region is CASSLSRGGNSNQPQHF. CDR3 coding DNA: TGTGCCAGCAGTTTATCGCGAGGGGGCAACTCCAATCAGCCCCAGCATTTT.

The chain employs TRBV19 and TRBJ2-1, with D possibly TRBD1 on 6 matching bases. The length of the CDR3 is 12 residues. Germline V gene data show CDR1 as LNHDA and CDR2 as SQIVND (reference sequence). V was shortened by 10 bases and J by 3 bases, with 10 bases between the two germline ends. As DNA, the CDR3 is TGTGCCACCGTGGACAGCTACAATGAGCAGTTCTTC. Translation: CATVDSYNEQFF.

V gene TRBV10-2 combines with J gene TRBJ1-4; TRBD1 is a possible D gene (6 bases). Trimming left V 6 bases short and J 8 bases short, with 16 bases between. This CDR3 has 14 amino acids. Looked up from germline, CDR1 is WSHSY and CDR2 is SAAADI. The CDR3 spells CASSHDRQGEKLFF. CDR3 nucleotide sequence: TGCGCCAGCAGCCACGACAGGCAGGGGGAAAAACTGTTTTTT.

This chain connects TRBV19 to TRBJ2-5, with TRBD1 matching over 9 bases. The V and J ends lost 5 bases and 6 bases, in that order; junction bases with no gene match: 4. Germline CDR1 and CDR2: LNHDA and SQIVND (reference sequence). The CDR3 totals 13 residues. DNA for the CDR3: TGTGCCAGTAGTGTTGGACAGGGGAAGACCCAGTACTTC. As protein: CASSVGQGKTQYF.

This rearrangement joins TRBV15 to TRBJ2-1, with unresolved D. The V gene lost 0 bases and the J gene lost 9 bases, with 12 bases spanning the gap. CDR1 and CDR2 from the germline V gene are LNHNV and YYDKDF (reference sequence). CDR3 length equals 14 residues. The CDR3: CATSRDLNSGEQFF. In DNA form, the CDR3 reads TGTGCCACCAGCAGAGATTTAAATTCCGGTGAGCAGTTCTTC.